Listed below are T cell receptor beta chains from one sample, sequenced in a study of tumor and adjacent non-tumor tissue in lung cancer. Using its own MiXCR run on the multiplex PCR reads, TCRdb lists one record per CDR3 protein. The table lists about 67,000 distinct CDR3 sequences, approximately 73% of them singletons. Sequences were obtained from distant non-tumor lung tissue. The receptors were gathered from a man between 60 and 75 years old with non-small cell lung cancer. Both conserved end residues are part of each CDR3. The order of the fields is clone size, D gene, V gene, J gene, CDR3 DNA, CDR3 protein. The D gene is left open where the match is weak. Only part of the rows carry a size: once, few, many, or a class if the clone is expanded.

NA,NA,TRBV6-2/TRBV6-3,TRBJ2-1,TGTGCCAGCAGTTACAATTTACGTGGGAGTTTCCCCCTTGAGCAGTTCTTC,CASSYNLRGSFPLEQFF
NA,NA,TRBV6-1,TRBJ2-3,TGTGCCAGCAGTGAACTTCAGGGTAGTACAGTTATGCAGTATTTT,CASSELQGSTVMQYF
NA,TRBD1,TRBV10-3,TRBJ1-5,TGTGGCACCACGGACAGGGTGGATCAGCCCCAGCATTTT,CGTTDRVDQPQHF
NA,NA,TRBV11-3,TRBJ2-1,TGTGCCAGCAGCTCGGGAGTGTACAATGAGCAGTTCTTC,CASSSGVYNEQFF
NA,NA,TRBV5-6,TRBJ2-1,TGTGCCGGCAGCTTGACGGGCAATAAGCAGTTCTTC,CAGSLTGNKQFF
NA,NA,TRBV20-1,TRBJ2-3,TGCAGTGCGGAACTAGACACAGATACGCAGTATTTT,CSAELDTDTQYF
NA,NA,TRBV10-3,TRBJ2-1,TGTGCCATCAGTGAGTCGATGGCGGGGACATACAATGAGCAGCTCTTC,CAISESMAGTYNEQLF
few,NA,TRBV12-3/TRBV12-4,TRBJ2-7,TGTGCCAGTCACCCGGGCGTGGGCTACGAGCAGTACTTC,CASHPGVGYEQYF
NA,NA,TRBV5-4,TRBJ1-2,TGTGCCAGCAGCTTTCTGCGTGGGGACTATGGCTACATCTTC,CASSFLRGDYGYIF
NA,TRBD1,TRBV20-1,TRBJ1-2,TGCAGTGCTCGACAGGGTGGAATCAATGGCTACACCTTC,CSARQGGINGYTF
many,NA,TRBV5-4,TRBJ2-7,TGTGCCAGCAGCCCTTACGGGGGTAGCTACGAGCAGTACTTC,CASSPYGGSYEQYF
NA,TRBD1,TRBV4-1,TRBJ1-5,TGCACCAGCAGCCAACCTCTTAGGGGACAGAGCAATCGGCCCCAGCATTTT,CTSSQPLRGQSNRPQHF
NA,NA,TRBV28,TRBJ2-1,TGTGTCAGTAGTTTAGGGACCTCCTCCTACAATGAGCAGTTCTTC,CVSSLGTSSYNEQFF
NA,NA,TRBV2,TRBJ2-5,TGTGCCAGCAGTGGAGGCAGCAACCAAGAGACCCAGTACTTC,CASSGGSNQETQYF
many,TRBD2,TRBV4-2,TRBJ2-1,TGTGCCAGCAGCCAAGATGTGACGGGAGGGCCTACTGAGCAGTTCTTC,CASSQDVTGGPTEQFF
once,NA,TRBV4-1,TRBJ2-1,TGCGCCAGCTCCGGACAGACCGGCTCCTACAATGAGCGGTTCTTC,CASSGQTGSYNERFF
NA,TRBD2,TRBV4-1,TRBJ2-1,TGTGCAAGCAGCCAAGGCTGGCGGGAGCTCGGCTCCTACAATGAGCAGTTCTTC,CASSQGWRELGSYNEQFF
NA,NA,TRBV6-5,TRBJ2-4,TGTGCCAACAGTTACTCTTACCCCAATCTAGCCAAAAACATTCAGTACTTC,CANSYSYPNLAKNIQYF
NA,NA,TRBV16,TRBJ1-5,TGTGTCAGCAGCCAAATCGACGCCTTAAATAGGCCCCAGCATTTT,CVSSQIDALNRPQHF
NA,NA,TRBV4-1,TRBJ1-2,TGCGCCAGCAGCCAAGCCCATGACAGAGTCTATGACTACACCTTC,CASSQAHDRVYDYTF
NA,NA,TRBV29-1,TRBJ1-1,TGCAACGCCTCGGTAGGGGGGGACACTGAGGCTTTCTTT,CNASVGGDTEAFF
NA,NA,TRBV29-1,TRBJ1-1,TGCAGCGTAGTTAAATGGGGTGGCACTGTAGTTTTCTTT,CSVVKWGGTVVFF
NA,NA,TRBV10-1,TRBJ2-5,TGCGCCAGCAGTGAGTCGCTTGGAGTGGAGACCCAATACTTC,CASSESLGVETQYF
NA,NA,TRBV29-1,TRBJ1-2,TGCAGTGTAGAAGGGGAAGGCTACACCTTC,CSVEGEGYTF
NA,NA,TRBV7-8,TRBJ1-4,TGTGCCAGCAGCCCCCCGAGGGGAAGGGATAATGAAAAACTGTTTTTT,CASSPPRGRDNEKLFF
NA,NA,TRBV29-1,TRBJ2-5,TGCAGCTGGGCTCGGACTAACGCTAGGGAGACCCAGTACTTC,CSWARTNARETQYF
NA,TRBD2,TRBV11-1,TRBJ2-2,TGTGCCAGCAGCTATACTAGCGGCGCCGGGGAGTTGTTTTTC,CASSYTSGAGELFF
NA,NA,TRBV12-3/TRBV12-4,TRBJ2-6,TGTGCCAGCAGTCTGCAGGGTAAACCTGGGGCCAACGTCCAGACTTTC,CASSLQGKPGANVQTF
many,TRBD1,TRBV5-1,TRBJ2-7,TGCGCCAGCAGCGGGACAGGGTTGAGCTCCTACGAGCAGTACTTC,CASSGTGLSSYEQYF
NA,NA,TRBV6-5,TRBJ1-6,TGTGCCAGCAGTTTTACCGGGATAGGTTCTTCACCTCTCCACTTT,CASSFTGIGSSPLHF
NA,NA,TRBV6-5,TRBJ2-7,TGTACCAGCAGTTACTCGGCGGGTCTCTCCTACAAGCAGTACTTC,CTSSYSAGLSYKQYF
NA,NA,TRBV28,TRBJ2-7,TGTGCGATCAGTTTGTCAAAGGGAATAGACGAGCAGTACTTC,CAISLSKGIDEQYF
NA,NA,TRBV11-2,TRBJ2-7,TGTGCCAGCAGCTTAGAGTCGTCGGGCGAGCAGTACTTC,CASSLESSGEQYF
NA,NA,TRBV18,TRBJ2-3,TGTGCCAGCTCACCACCGAGCGGTAGCACAGATACGCAGTATTTT,CASSPPSGSTDTQYF
NA,TRBD1,TRBV4-1,TRBJ2-2,TGCGCCAGCGGCTCGGGACAGACGAACACCGGGGAGCTTTTTTTT,CASGSGQTNTGELFF
NA,TRBD1,TRBV4-1,TRBJ2-5,TGCGCCAGCAGCCAAGAAGATTTAGGGGGCACGGAGACCCAGTACTTC,CASSQEDLGGTETQYF
once,NA,TRBV11-2,TRBJ2-1,TGTGCCAACAGCTCCCAAACGAGAGCCGAGCAGCTCTTC,CANSSQTRAEQLF
NA,TRBD2,TRBV6-6,TRBJ2-5,TGTGCCAGCCTAAGGCTAGCGGGTGATACCCACTACTTC,CASLRLAGDTHYF
NA,NA,TRBV7-8,TRBJ1-2,TGTGCCAGCAGCTTAATGACAGGCCCTAGTTATGGCTACACCTTC,CASSLMTGPSYGYTF
NA,NA,TRBV11-1,TRBJ2-1,TGTGCCTGCAGCTTAGAGGGTCAACGTGGGGCCAATGAGCAGTTCTTC,CACSLEGQRGANEQFF
NA,NA,TRBV5-6,TRBJ2-2,TGTGCCAGCAGCTTGGCGTGGGGGCCCCGGGAGCCGTTTTTT,CASSLAWGPREPFF
NA,NA,TRBV6-5,TRBJ1-2,TGTGCCAGCACCACCGGAGGCGGGTATGGCTACACCTTC,CASTTGGGYGYTF
NA,NA,TRBV6-5,TRBJ2-7,TGTGCCAGCACTTACGAAGGGAACTCCTACGAGCAATACTTC,CASTYEGNSYEQYF
many,NA,TRBV13,TRBJ2-2,TGTGCCAGCAGCCCCGACCCTACGAACACCGGGGAGCTGTTTTTT,CASSPDPTNTGELFF
NA,TRBD2,TRBV13,TRBJ2-1,TGTGTCAGCAGTTTGCGGACTAGCGCCTGGAATGAGCAGTTCTTC,CVSSLRTSAWNEQFF